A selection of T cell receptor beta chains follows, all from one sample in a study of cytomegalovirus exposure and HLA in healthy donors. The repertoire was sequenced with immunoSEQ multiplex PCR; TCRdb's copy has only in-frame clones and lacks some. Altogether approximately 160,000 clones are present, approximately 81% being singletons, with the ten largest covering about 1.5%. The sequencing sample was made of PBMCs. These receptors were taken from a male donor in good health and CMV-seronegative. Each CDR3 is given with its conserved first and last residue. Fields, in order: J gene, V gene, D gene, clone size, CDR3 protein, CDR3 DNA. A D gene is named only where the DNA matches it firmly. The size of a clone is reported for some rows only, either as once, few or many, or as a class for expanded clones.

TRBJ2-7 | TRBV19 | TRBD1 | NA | CASSSGTGTYEQYF | TGTGCCAGTAGTTCAGGGACAGGGACCTACGAGCAGTACTTC
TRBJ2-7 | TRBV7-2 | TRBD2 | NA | CASSLVRPSGTYEQYF | TGTGCCAGCAGCTTAGTCCGTCCTAGCGGAACCTACGAGCAGTACTTC
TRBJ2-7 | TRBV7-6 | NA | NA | CASSLRDLPYEQYF | TGTGCCAGCAGCTTACGGGACTTGCCCTACGAGCAGTACTTC
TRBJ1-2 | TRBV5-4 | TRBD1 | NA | CASSWDRDGYTF | TGTGCCAGCAGCTGGGACAGGGATGGCTACACCTTC
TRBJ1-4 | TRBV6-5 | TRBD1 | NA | CASSSDRRNEKLFF | TGTGCCAGCAGTTCGGACAGGAGAAATGAAAAACTGTTTTTT
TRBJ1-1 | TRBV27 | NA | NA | CASSGRTARGTEAFF | TGTGCCAGCAGCGGGAGGACAGCCCGGGGCACTGAAGCTTTCTTT
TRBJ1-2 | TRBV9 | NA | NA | CASSVGTTDNYGYTF | TGTGCCAGCAGCGTTGGGACAACCGATAACTATGGCTACACCTTC
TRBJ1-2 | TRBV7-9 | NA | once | CSSSWSVTGNGYTF | TGTTCCAGCAGCTGGAGTGTAACAGGGAACGGCTACACCTTC
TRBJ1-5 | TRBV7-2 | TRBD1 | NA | CASSSDPGGGQPQHF | TGTGCCAGCAGCTCCGACCCAGGGGGCGGTCAGCCCCAGCATTTT
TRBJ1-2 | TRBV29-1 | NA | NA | CSVAATDYGYTF | TGCAGCGTTGCCGCGACAGACTATGGCTACACCTTC
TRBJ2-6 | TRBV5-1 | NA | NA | CASSLRSAAAMSSGANVLTF | TGCGCCAGCAGCTTGCGGTCGGCGGCAGCCATGAGCTCTGGGGCCAACGTCCTGACTTTC
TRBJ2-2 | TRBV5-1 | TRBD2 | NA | CASSPPGGNTGELFF | TGCGCCAGCAGCCCCCCGGGAGGGAACACCGGGGAGCTGTTTTTT
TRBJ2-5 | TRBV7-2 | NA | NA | CASSRGSGRQETQYF | TGTGCCAGCAGCCGGGGGTCCGGACGGCAAGAGACCCAGTACTTC
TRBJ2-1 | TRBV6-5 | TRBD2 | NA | CASSGREWYNEQFF | TGTGCCAGCAGTGGGCGGGAGTGGTACAATGAGCAGTTCTTC
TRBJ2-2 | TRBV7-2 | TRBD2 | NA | CASKAGVTGELFF | TGTGCCAGCAAGGCGGGAGTCACCGGGGAGCTGTTTTTT
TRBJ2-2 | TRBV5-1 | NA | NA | CASSIRWDNLGRELFF | TGCGCCAGCAGCATCCGATGGGACAACCTGGGCCGGGAGCTGTTTTTT